Below, 32 T cell receptor beta chains from the same sample are listed, as sequenced in a study of T cells after yellow fever vaccination. TCRdb independently ran MiXCR on the 5' RACE reads; one entry per CDR3 protein. The sample has about 310,000 distinct CDR3 sequences, roughly 3.5% seen once. The specimen was PBMCs, collected on the day of the yellow fever booster vaccination. These receptors were obtained from a man aged 18 to 30 who received the YFV17D yellow fever vaccine.

This clonotype was seen many times. The V and J genes are TRBV12-3 or TRBV12-4 and TRBJ2-5; TRBD1 might be the D (6 bases). This CDR3 spans 14 amino acids. Deletions cut 4 bases from V and 3 bases from J, with 12 bases between. The CDR3: CASSSNRVKETQYF. DNA for the CDR3: TGTGCCAGCAGTTCAAACAGGGTCAAAGAGACCCAGTACTTC.

This clonotype was seen ten or more times. The V and J genes are TRBV12-3 or TRBV12-4 and TRBJ2-3, with a tentative D call TRBD2 (7 bases). This CDR3 region has 16 residues. The V gene lost 6 bases and the J gene lost 1 base, with 17 bases spanning the gap. The CDR3 here is CASSSGGAGGTDTQYF. CDR3 DNA: TGTGCCAGCAGCTCCGGGGGCGCGGGAGGCACAGATACGCAGTATTTT.

This clonotype was detected many times. CDR3 region: CASAVGETQYF. The CDR3 nucleotides are TGTGCCAGCGCAGTCGGGGAGACCCAGTACTTC. The rearrangement uses TRBV4-2 and TRBJ2-5; D gene ambiguous. The CDR3 spans 11 residues. The V gene's germline CDR1 is LGHNA and CDR2 YNFKEQ. Between the trimmed V and J ends, which lost 8 bases and 5 bases, there was a span of 9 bases.

This clonotype was observed a handful of times. The CDR3 DNA is TGTGCCAGCTCACCTCTCCGGGACCTCGATGGCTACACCTTC. Amino acid sequence: CASSPLRDLDGYTF. The chain combines TRBV18 with TRBJ1-2; a weak D match, TRBD1 (5 bases). In germline, CDR1 is KGHSH, CDR2 LQKENI. The CDR3 sequence is 14 residues long. V shed 3 bases and J shed 6 bases, with 14 bases lying between them.

The sample holds a few counts of this clonotype. The genes are TRBV19 and TRBJ1-2; D is perhaps TRBD1 (6 bases). Trimming took 3 bases from V and 4 from J, leaving 9 bases between them. The CDR3 has 13 residues. CDR1 LNHDA and CDR2 SQIVND come from the germline V gene (reference sequence). CDR3 region: CASSITGIYGYTF. The CDR3, as DNA: TGTGCCAGTAGTATTACAGGGATCTATGGCTACACCTTC.

This chain links TRBV6-5 with TRBJ2-1; maybe TRBD2 (5 bases). Germline-derived CDR1 and CDR2 are MNHEY and SVGAGI. The V and J ends lost 7 bases and 9 bases respectively, with 10 bases between them. CDR3 length equals 11 residues. The CDR3 coding sequence is TGTGCCAGCAACAGTGAGGGTGAGCAGTTCTTC. As protein: CASNSEGEQFF.

The rearrangement joins TRBV6-5 to TRBJ2-5, with D perhaps TRBD1 (6 bases). The V gene's germline CDR1 is MNHEY and CDR2 SVGAGI. The CDR3 spans 17 residues. The V gene lost 5 bases and the J gene lost 2 bases, with 21 bases spanning the gap. CDR3 loop: CASSGNPGQEVQETQYF. The CDR3 coding sequence is TGTGCCAGCAGTGGAAATCCGGGACAAGAAGTTCAAGAGACCCAGTACTTC.

This clonotype was recorded at least ten times. The rearrangement joins TRBV5-4 to TRBJ1-4; TRBD1 agrees at 9 bases. The J segment lost 7 bases and the V segment lost 2 bases, leaving 3 bases of the junction unmatched. Germline values: CDR1 SGHNT, CDR2 YYREEE (reference sequence). This CDR3 comprises 14 residues. The CDR3 reads CASSLQGATEKLFF. CDR3 bases: TGTGCCAGCAGCTTACAGGGGGCAACTGAAAAACTGTTTTTT. The full variable domain, rest sourced from reference TRBV5-4 and TRBJ1-4, is ETGVTQSPTHLIKTRGQQVTLRCSSQSGHNTVSWYQQALGQGPQFIFQYYREEENGRGNFPPRFSGLQFPNYSSELNVNALELDDSALYLCASSLQGATEKLFFGSGTQLSVL.

This clonotype was seen ten or more times. The chain links TRBV5-1 to TRBJ1-1, with D tentatively TRBD1 (5 bases). Germline CDR1 is SGHRS and CDR2 is YFSETQ. The CDR3 runs to 14 residues. The ends were cut back, 2 bases at V and 2 bases at J, with 10 bases in the middle. CDR3 bases: TGCGCCAGCAGCTTCGACAGTCATAACACTGAAGCTTTCTTT. It specifies CASSFDSHNTEAFF. Variable domain in full (rest from reference TRBV5-1 and TRBJ1-1): KAGVTQTPRYLIKTRGQQVTLSCSPISGHRSVSWYQQTPGQGLQFLFEYFSETQRNKGNFPGRFSGRQFSNSRSEMNVSTLELGDSALYLCASSFDSHNTEAFFGQGTRLTVV.

This clonotype showed up many times. The chain employs TRBV7-2 and TRBJ1-1; D call uncertain. Looked up from germline, CDR1 is SGHTA and CDR2 is FQGNSA. This CDR3 has 13 residues. V was clipped by 2 bases and J by 2 bases, with 6 bases between them. CDR3: CASSLSVNTEAFF. The CDR3 nucleotides read TGTGCCAGCAGCTTATCTGTAAACACTGAAGCTTTCTTT.

This clonotype was counted many times. The J gene is TRBJ2-5, the V gene TRBV20-1; possibly TRBD1 for D (5 bases). V lost 6 bases and J 7 bases, leaving 18 bases between the germline ends. CDR1 and CDR2 from the germline V gene are DFQATT and SNEGSKA (reference sequence). The CDR3 length is 13 residues. CDR3 residues: CSAPEQEPTTQYF. CDR3 nucleotides: TGCAGTGCCCCGGAACAGGAACCAACGACCCAGTACTTC.

This clonotype was detected only a few times. V usage is TRBV5-6 and J usage is TRBJ1-1; D unclear. This CDR3 contains 13 residues. The germline gives CDR1 SGHDT, CDR2 YYEEEE. The ends were cut back, 4 bases at V and 3 bases at J, with 10 bases in the middle. CDR3 loop: CASSLRRYTEAFF. CDR3 DNA sequence: TGTGCCAGCAGCCTGAGGCGTTACACTGAAGCTTTCTTT.

This clonotype was detected ten times or more. Relative to the germline gene, one junction end is altered; a read error may explain this. This rearrangement joins TRBV7-7 to TRBJ2-1; tentative D call: TRBD2 (5 bases). Per the germline V gene, CDR1 is SSHAT and CDR2 is FNYEAQ (reference sequence). CDR3 length: 15 amino acids. The CDR3 DNA sequence: TGTGCTAGCAGCGACCACCCGGGAACTAACAATGAGCAGTTCTTC. This encodes CASSDHPGTNNEQFF.

This clonotype was picked up many times. This chain connects TRBV6-1 to TRBJ2-3; D perhaps matches TRBD1 (6 bases). This CDR3 has 16 amino acids. V lost 6 bases to trimming and J lost 0 bases, with 16 bases between them. CDR1 and CDR2 (germline): MNHNS, SASEGT. The CDR3 region has the DNA TGTGCCAGCAGGCTCAACAGGGCCCTGAGCACAGATACGCAGTATTTT. It encodes CASRLNRALSTDTQYF.

In this sample, this clonotype turned up many times. The chain has TRBV7-9 and TRBJ2-1; 7 bases match TRBD1. CDR1 is SEHNR, CDR2 FQNEAQ, per germline (reference sequence). This CDR3 region has 12 residues. J was trimmed by 5 bases and V by 8 bases; bases with no gene match: 3. CDR3 region: CASLGQNNEQFF. CDR3 in DNA: TGTGCCAGCTTGGGACAGAACAATGAGCAGTTCTTC.

This clonotype was observed many times. The chain uses TRBV6-2 or TRBV6-3 and TRBJ2-6; 7 positions match TRBD1. Trimming at V came to 8 bases and at J to 0 bases, leaving 7 bases not matched to a gene. CDR3 length: 16 amino acids. Germline V gene sequence: CDR1 MNHEY, CDR2 SVGEGT. The CDR3 nucleotides are TGTGCCAGCTCACAGGGGACACGCTCTGGGGCCAACGTCCTGACTTTC. This encodes CASSQGTRSGANVLTF.

This clonotype was seen more than once but under ten times. The chain employs TRBV5-5 and TRBJ2-2; D remains unclear. Trimming removed 1 base at V and 4 bases at J, with 20 bases between. The CDR3 sequence is 18 residues long. CDR1 is SGHKS and CDR2 is YYEKEE in the germline V gene (reference sequence). CDR3 protein: CASSLKNRPGGPTGELFF. The CDR3 DNA reads as TGTGCCAGCAGCTTGAAAAACCGTCCGGGCGGACCCACCGGGGAGCTGTTTTTT.

In its sample, this clonotype was seen a few times. The gene calls are TRBV20-1 and TRBJ1-5; D gene uncertain. CDR3 length: 15 residues. Trimming took 2 bases from V and 4 from J, leaving 15 bases between them. The germline gives CDR1 DFQATT, CDR2 SNEGSKA (reference sequence). The CDR3 here is CSARPPAAENQPQHF. The CDR3 DNA sequence: TGCAGTGCTAGACCACCTGCAGCGGAGAATCAGCCCCAGCATTTT.

This clonotype has at least ten counts. The genes are TRBV5-1 and TRBJ1-1; no clear D. Trimming took 3 bases from V and 1 from J, leaving 13 bases between them. The germline gives CDR1 SGHRS, CDR2 YFSETQ. This CDR3 contains 15 residues. The DNA of the CDR3 is TGCGCCAGCAGCTGGGATTGGGGAGCGAACACTGAAGCTTTCTTT. It translates to CASSWDWGANTEAFF.

The CDR3 reads CSAIWEGSEKLFF. The DNA of the CDR3 is TGCAGTGCTATCTGGGAGGGGTCTGAAAAACTGTTTTTT. The genes are TRBV20-1 and TRBJ1-4; D is possibly TRBD1 (5 bases). The germline V gene has CDR1 DFQATT and CDR2 SNEGSKA (reference sequence). Trimming took 4 bases from V and 7 from J, leaving 13 bases between them. The CDR3 spans 13 residues.

This chain links TRBV12-3 or TRBV12-4 with TRBJ1-1, with unresolved D. This CDR3 comprises 13 residues. Trimming stripped 2 bases from V and 3 bases from J, with 7 bases between. CDR3 region: CASSLFEYTEAFF. The CDR3, as DNA: TGTGCCAGCAGTTTATTTGAGTACACTGAAGCTTTCTTT.

This clonotype was picked up many times. The chain recombines TRBV7-2 with TRBJ1-2; D is unclear. Germline CDR1 is SGHTA and CDR2 is FQGNSA. V gave up 5 bases and J gave up 8 bases, with 24 bases separating them. This CDR3 region has 16 residues. Here the CDR3 reads CASSQRIAEGGRGYTF. CDR3 nucleotide sequence: TGTGCCAGCAGCCAGCGGATTGCCGAGGGCGGAAGAGGCTACACCTTC.

This clonotype was seen repeatedly, ten times or more. The chain uses TRBV6-6 and TRBJ1-1; TRBD1 agrees at 7 bases. With V trimmed by 6 bases and J by 7 bases, 20 bases remained unmatched. From germline, CDR1 is MNHNY and CDR2 SVGAGI (reference sequence). The CDR3 runs to 17 residues. CDR3 sequence reads: CASSSMGVRQGRFEAFF. The CDR3 DNA reads as TGTGCCAGCAGCTCTATGGGGGTGAGACAGGGAAGATTTGAAGCTTTCTTT.

This clonotype was found a few times. The chain employs TRBV7-9 and TRBJ1-4; 9 bases map to TRBD1. J lost 7 bases, V lost 4 bases, and 13 bases had no gene match. In germline, CDR1 is SEHNR, CDR2 FQNEAQ (reference sequence). The CDR3 sequence is 17 residues long. In DNA, the CDR3 is TGTGCCAGCAGCTCACCTTCGAGAGGGACAGGGCTTGAAAAACTGTTTTTT. Translating it yields CASSSPSRGTGLEKLFF.

This clonotype was seen ten or more times. The chain has TRBV5-1 and TRBJ2-5; D is possibly TRBD2 (5 bases). Trimming removed 7 bases from V and 2 bases from J, with 12 bases in between. There are 13 residues in the CDR3. Germline assignment: CDR1 SGHRS and CDR2 YFSETQ. The CDR3 loop reads CASHPRGQETQYF. CDR3 sequence (DNA): TGCGCCAGCCACCCCCGGGGTCAAGAGACCCAGTACTTC.

This chain uses TRBV5-1 with TRBJ2-1; D perhaps matches TRBD2 (5 bases). The CDR3 is 13 residues long. Per germline, CDR1 SGHRS and CDR2 YFSETQ. V lost 0 bases and J 8 bases, leaving 9 bases between the germline ends. In nucleotides, the CDR3 is TGCGCCAGCAGCTTGGAGCCGGAGGATGAGCAGTTCTTC. Protein: CASSLEPEDEQFF.

In this sample, this clonotype turned up many times. J is TRBJ1-6 and V is TRBV7-2; D perhaps matches TRBD1 (5 bases). The CDR3 contains 15 residues. The germline CDR1 and CDR2 sequences are SGHTA and FQGNSA. Trimming shortened V by 2 bases and J by 2 bases, and 7 bases separated the two germline ends. The CDR3 loop reads CASSLLGAYNSPLHF. DNA of the CDR3: TGTGCCAGCAGCTTATTGGGGGCCTATAATTCACCCCTCCACTTT.

There are many counts of this clonotype. This chain links TRBV28 with TRBJ1-2, with unresolved D. Per the germline V gene, CDR1 is MDHEN and CDR2 is SYDVKM. V lost 5 bases and J lost 1, with 8 bases in between. The length of the CDR3 is 13 residues. CDR3 DNA sequence: TGTGCCAGCAGTACAAGAGGTAACTATGGCTACACCTTC. It translates to CASSTRGNYGYTF.

V gene TRBV4-3 combines with J gene TRBJ2-2, with D perhaps matching TRBD1 or TRBD2 (5 bases each). V lost 1 base and J 6 bases, leaving 9 bases between the germline ends. In germline, CDR1 is LGHNA, CDR2 YSLEER. The CDR3 is 14 amino acids. The CDR3 DNA is TGCGCCAGCAGCCAAGTGGGACGGGCCGGGGAGCTGTTTTTT. It is translated as CASSQVGRAGELFF.

This clonotype was detected a few times. This chain joins TRBV6-5 and TRBJ2-6; D is unresolved. V gave up 0 bases and J gave up 2 bases, with 5 bases separating them. The germline gives CDR1 MNHEY, CDR2 SVGAGI. The CDR3 is 15 amino acids. Here the CDR3 reads CASSYSLAGANVLTF. For the CDR3, the DNA is TGTGCCAGCAGTTACTCGTTGGCTGGGGCCAACGTCCTGACTTTC.

This clonotype was counted at least ten times. V and J are TRBV29-1 and TRBJ2-3, with D perhaps TRBD2 (7 bases). Germline V gene data show CDR1 as SQVTM and CDR2 as ANQGSEA. CDR3 length equals 16 residues. V gave up 4 bases and J gave up 2 bases, with 19 bases separating them. The CDR3 region has the DNA TGCAGCGTTGCGGTTGGCGCGGGGGCCTTCACAGATACGCAGTATTTT. It encodes CSVAVGAGAFTDTQYF.

The rearrangement uses TRBV20-1 and TRBJ1-5, with 7 bases that match TRBD1. Germline trimming cut 3 bases from V and 3 bases from J; bases unmatched to any gene: 5. The CDR3 runs 14 residues. Germline V gene lookup returns CDR1 DFQATT and CDR2 SNEGSKA (reference sequence). CDR3 nucleotide sequence: TGCAGTGCTAGTTACAGGGGCTCCAATCAGCCCCAGCATTTT. Protein: CSASYRGSNQPQHF.